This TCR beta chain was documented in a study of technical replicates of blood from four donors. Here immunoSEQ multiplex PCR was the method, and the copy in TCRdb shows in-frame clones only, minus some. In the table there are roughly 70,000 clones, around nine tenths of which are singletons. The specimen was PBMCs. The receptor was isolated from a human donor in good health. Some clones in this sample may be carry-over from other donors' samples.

This chain's CDR3 is CASSLTSQGTGFHSPLHF. DNA of the CDR3: TGTGCCAGCAGTCTCACTTCGCAGGGGACGGGTTTTCATTCACCCCTCCACTTT. This chain joins TRBV7-2 and TRBJ1-6; weak D call: TRBD1 (6 bases). Trimming shortened V by 6 bases and J by 8 bases, and 26 bases separated the two germline ends. This CDR3 spans 18 amino acids. Germline V gives CDR1 SGHTA, CDR2 FQGNSA.